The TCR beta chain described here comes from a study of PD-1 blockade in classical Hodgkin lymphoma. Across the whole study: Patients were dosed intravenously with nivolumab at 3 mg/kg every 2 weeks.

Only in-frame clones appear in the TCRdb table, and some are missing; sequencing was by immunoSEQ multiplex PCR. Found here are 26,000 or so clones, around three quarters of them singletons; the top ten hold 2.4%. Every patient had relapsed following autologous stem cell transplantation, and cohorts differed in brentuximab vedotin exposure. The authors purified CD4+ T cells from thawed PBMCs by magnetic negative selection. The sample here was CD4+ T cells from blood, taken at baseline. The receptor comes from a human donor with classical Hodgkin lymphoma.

The CDR3 DNA sequence: TGTGCCTGGAGTGAGGGACAGGGGGCTTCCAATCAGCCCCAGCATTTT. Its translation: CAWSEGQGASNQPQHF. J is TRBJ1-5 and V is TRBV30, with 12 bases identical to TRBD1. The length of the CDR3 is 16 residues. J was trimmed by 3 bases and V by 1 base; bases with no gene match: 4. Germline V gene sequence: CDR1 GTSNPN, CDR2 SVGIG (reference sequence).